The 6 T cell receptor beta chains presented below share a single source sample, sequenced in a study of shared clonotypes between healthy human individuals (dated by TCRdb to about 2020). Library creation used the immunoSEQ multiplex PCR assay. The table was pulled from immuneACCESS by TCRdb, which kept in-frame rearrangements only. Such tables lose some clones; where checked, under half of the loss comes from unresolved V genes, and the rest has no known cause. The sample data list under 600,000 clones, and more than 95% of these were observed just once. The ten biggest clones cover 0.3% of the sample. For the CD8 naive samples, CD45RO-negative cells were positively selected for CCR7, yielding a CD45RA+CCR7+ population from which TemRA cells were excluded. The sample was naive CD8+ T cells sorted from blood. The cell subset or site label here, explained by the study, means: CD45RA+CCR7+. These receptors were collected from a man aged 25-45 years in good health.

As for this clone: Other nucleotide sequences in the sample specify the same CDR3. The gene calls are TRBV27 and TRBJ2-7; D is unresolved. This CDR3 region has 13 residues. V shed 3 bases and J shed 2 bases, with 8 bases lying between them. Per germline, CDR1 MNHEY and CDR2 SMNVEV (reference sequence). The CDR3 DNA is TGTGCCAGCAGTTTTTCCTCAACCTACGAGCAGTACTTC. Residues: CASSFSSTYEQYF.

CDR3 protein: CASGTGETYEQYF. CDR3 in DNA: TGTGCCAGCGGGACAGGCGAAACCTACGAGCAGTACTTC. V usage is TRBV7-6 and J usage is TRBJ2-7; 8 nucleotides line up with TRBD1. Germline-derived CDR1 and CDR2 are SGHVS and FNYEAQ. V lost 8 bases, J lost 2 bases, and 5 bases stayed unmatched. CDR3 length: 13 residues.

This sequence joins TRBV6-5 and TRBJ1-4, with D maybe TRBD1 (6 bases). V lost 6 bases, J lost 7 bases, and 12 bases lay in between. Germline values: CDR1 MNHEY, CDR2 SVGAGI. The CDR3 runs to 13 residues. The DNA of the CDR3 is TGTGCCAGCAGCGACAGGAGAACTGAAAAACTGTTTTTT. Protein product: CASSDRRTEKLFF.

This chain uses TRBV10-1 with TRBJ2-1, with 16 bases lining up with TRBD2. This CDR3 region has 17 residues. Germline values: CDR1 WNHNN, CDR2 SYGVQD (reference sequence). The J segment lost 0 bases and the V segment lost 8 bases, leaving 4 bases of the junction unmatched. CDR3: CASAGLAGGRSYNEQFF. CDR3 sequence (DNA): TGCGCCAGCGCGGGACTAGCGGGAGGGCGCTCCTACAATGAGCAGTTCTTC.

CDR3 DNA sequence: TGTGCCAGCAGTTACTCGATGGTAGGGAAAGAGACCCAGTACTTC. Its protein product is CASSYSMVGKETQYF. This sequence joins TRBV6-5 and TRBJ2-5; D is unresolved. Germline CDR1 is MNHEY and CDR2 is SVGAGI. The CDR3 is 15 amino acids. V was clipped by 0 bases and J by 3 bases, with 11 bases between them.

The chain combines TRBV14 with TRBJ2-1, with 7 positions matching TRBD2. V lost 1 base, J lost 8 bases, and 8 bases stayed unmatched. Germline V gene data show CDR1 as SGHDN and CDR2 as FVKESK. The CDR3 covers 15 residues. The CDR3 sequence: CASSQVGGRADEQFF. The CDR3 DNA follows: TGTGCCAGCAGCCAAGTTGGGGGGAGGGCAGATGAGCAGTTCTTC.